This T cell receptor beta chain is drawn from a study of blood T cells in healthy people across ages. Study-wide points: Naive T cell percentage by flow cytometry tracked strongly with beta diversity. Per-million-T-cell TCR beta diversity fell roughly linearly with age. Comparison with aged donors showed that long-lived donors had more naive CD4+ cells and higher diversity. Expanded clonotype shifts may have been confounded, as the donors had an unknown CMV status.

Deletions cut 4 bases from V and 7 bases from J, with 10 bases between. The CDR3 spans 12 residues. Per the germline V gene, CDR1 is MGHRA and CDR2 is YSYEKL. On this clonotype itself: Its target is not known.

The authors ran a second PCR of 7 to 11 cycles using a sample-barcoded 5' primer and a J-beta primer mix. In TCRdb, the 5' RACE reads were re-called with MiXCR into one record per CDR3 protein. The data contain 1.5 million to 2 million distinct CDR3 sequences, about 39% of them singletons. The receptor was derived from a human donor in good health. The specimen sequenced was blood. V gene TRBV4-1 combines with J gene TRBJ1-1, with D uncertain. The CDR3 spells CASSRSEGEAFF. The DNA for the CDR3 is TGCGCCAGCAGCCGTTCGGAAGGTGAAGCTTTCTTT.